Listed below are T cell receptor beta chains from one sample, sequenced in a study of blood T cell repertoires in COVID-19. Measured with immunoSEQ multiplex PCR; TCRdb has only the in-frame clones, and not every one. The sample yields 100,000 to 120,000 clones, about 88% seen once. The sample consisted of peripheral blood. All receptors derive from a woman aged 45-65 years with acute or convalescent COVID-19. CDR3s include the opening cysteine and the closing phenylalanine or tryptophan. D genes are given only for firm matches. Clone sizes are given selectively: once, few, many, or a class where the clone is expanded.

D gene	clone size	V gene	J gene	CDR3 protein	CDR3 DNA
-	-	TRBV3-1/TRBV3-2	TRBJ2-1	CASSPLLAVLEQFF	TGTGCCAGCAGCCCCCTATTGGCGGTCCTTGAGCAGTTCTTC
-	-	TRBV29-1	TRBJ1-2	CSVGAGAAGYGYTF	TGCAGCGTTGGTGCGGGGGCTGCGGGCTATGGCTACACCTTC
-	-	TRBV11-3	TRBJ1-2	CASRRLGEVIYGYTF	TGTGCCAGCAGACGACTCGGAGAAGTAATTTATGGCTACACCTTC
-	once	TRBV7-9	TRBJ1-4	CASSLSGLLLFF	TGTGCCAGCAGCTTATCAGGACTGCTACTGTTTTTT
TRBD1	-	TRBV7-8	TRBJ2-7	CASSLVGPGGYEQYF	TGTGCCAGCAGCTTAGTAGGGCCAGGGGGCTACGAGCAGTACTTC
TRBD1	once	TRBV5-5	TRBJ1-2	CASSPPTGVGGYTF	TGTGCCAGCAGCCCGCCGACAGGGGTTGGTGGCTACACCTTC
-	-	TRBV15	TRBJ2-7	CATSRVSGTSTYEQYF	TGTGCCACCAGCAGAGTATCCGGGACTTCAACTTACGAGCAGTACTTC
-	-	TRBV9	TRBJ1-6	CASSVTGKSPLHF	TGTGCCAGCAGCGTTACAGGGAAATCACCCCTCCACTTT
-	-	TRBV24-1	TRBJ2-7	CATSLHGSYEQYF	TGTGCCACCAGTCTGCACGGCTCCTACGAGCAGTACTTC
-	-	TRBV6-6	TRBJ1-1	CASSYRGGQGGTEAFF	TGTGCCAGCAGTTACCGGGGGGGGCAAGGAGGAACTGAAGCTTTCTTT
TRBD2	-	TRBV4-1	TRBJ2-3	CASSQDRAGGLETQYF	TGCGCCAGCAGCCAAGATCGCGCGGGAGGTTTGGAGACGCAGTATTTT
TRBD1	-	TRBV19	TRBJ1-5	CASSTTGGGNQPQHF	TGTGCCAGTAGTACAACAGGGGGTGGCAATCAGCCCCAGCATTTT
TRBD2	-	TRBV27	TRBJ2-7	CASRRAGGFYEQYF	TGTGCCAGCAGGAGAGCGGGAGGGTTCTACGAGCAGTACTTC
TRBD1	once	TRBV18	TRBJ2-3	CASSLSGTPGGDTQYF	TGTGCCAGCTCACTCTCCGGGACCCCAGGGGGAGATACGCAGTATTTT
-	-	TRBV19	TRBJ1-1	CASSNRGTEAFF	TGTGCCAGTAGTAACCGGGGCACTGAAGCTTTCTTT
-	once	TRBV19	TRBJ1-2	CASSPTGLQNYGYTF	TGTGCCAGTAGTCCTACGGGACTCCAGAACTATGGCTACACCTTC
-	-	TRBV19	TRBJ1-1	CASTSRRTGAFF	TGTGCCAGTACCAGTAGGAGGACCGGGGCTTTCTTT
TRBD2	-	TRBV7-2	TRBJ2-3	CASSLAGSGRITDTQYF	TGTGCCAGCAGCTTAGCCGGCAGCGGGAGGATCACAGATACGCAGTATTTT
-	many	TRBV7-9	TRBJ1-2	CASSPRTGGGGYTF	TGTGCCAGCAGCCCTCGGACGGGAGGAGGTGGCTACACCTTC
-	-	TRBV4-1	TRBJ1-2	CASSQDGRSYGYTF	TGCGCCAGCAGCCAAGATGGAAGGAGCTATGGCTACACCTTC
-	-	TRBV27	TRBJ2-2	CASSLDWGDTGELFF	TGTGCCAGCAGTTTAGATTGGGGGGACACCGGGGAGCTGTTTTTT
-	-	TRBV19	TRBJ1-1	CASSIGQGEQTEAFF	TGTGCCAGTAGTATAGGTCAGGGCGAGCAGACTGAAGCTTTCTTT
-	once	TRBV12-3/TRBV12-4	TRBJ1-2	CASSLLGTPGYTF	TGTGCCAGCAGTTTGCTGGGGACACCTGGCTACACCTTC
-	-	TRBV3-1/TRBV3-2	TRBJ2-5	CASSQDRRGPRETQYF	TGTGCCAGCAGCCAAGATCGGCGGGGACCCAGGGAGACCCAGTACTTC
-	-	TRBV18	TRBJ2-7	CASSPIQGYEQYF	TGTGCCAGCTCACCAATTCAGGGCTACGAGCAGTACTTC
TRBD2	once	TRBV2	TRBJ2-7	CASSLTSGYEQYF	TGTGCCAGCAGTCTGACTAGCGGCTACGAGCAGTACTTC